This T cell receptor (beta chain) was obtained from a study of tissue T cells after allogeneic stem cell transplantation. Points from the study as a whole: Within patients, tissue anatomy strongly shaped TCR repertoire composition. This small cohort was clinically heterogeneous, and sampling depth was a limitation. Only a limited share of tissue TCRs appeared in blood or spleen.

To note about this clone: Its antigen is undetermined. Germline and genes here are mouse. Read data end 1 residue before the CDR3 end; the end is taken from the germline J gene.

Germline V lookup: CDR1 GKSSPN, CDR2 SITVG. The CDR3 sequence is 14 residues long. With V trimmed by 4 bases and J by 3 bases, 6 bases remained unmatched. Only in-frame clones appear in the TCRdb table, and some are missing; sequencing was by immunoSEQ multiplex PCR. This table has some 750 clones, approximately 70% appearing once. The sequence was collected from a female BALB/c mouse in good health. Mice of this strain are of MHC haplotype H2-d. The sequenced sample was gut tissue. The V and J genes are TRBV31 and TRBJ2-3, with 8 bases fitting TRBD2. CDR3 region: CAWKGGRWAETLYF. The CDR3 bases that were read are TGTGCCTGGAAGGGGGGGCGCTGGGCAGAAACGCTGTAT. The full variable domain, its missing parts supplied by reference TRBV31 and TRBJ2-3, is AQTIHQWPVAEIKAVGSPLSLGCTIKGKSSPNLYWYWQATGGTLQQLFYSITVGQVESVVQLNLSASRPKDDQFILSTEKLLLSHSGFYLCAWKGGRWAETLYFGSGTRLTVL.